This entry lists 29 T cell receptor beta chains sequenced from one sample in a study of T cell changes during pregnancy in multiple sclerosis. This table comes from immunoSEQ multiplex PCR, and its TCRdb copy is limited to in-frame clones, with some not included. The sample consists of tens of thousands of clones, 85% to 95% of them appearing once. The specimen comprised CD4+ T cells from peripheral blood mononuclear cells, sampled in the third trimester of pregnancy. The origin of the receptors is a female donor in good health, enrolled as a control in a pregnancy study.

The chain joins TRBV6-1 to TRBJ2-7; no clear D. Looked up from germline, CDR1 is MNHNS and CDR2 is SASEGT. Trimming cost V 1 base and J 3 bases, with 13 bases left between them. CDR3 size: 15 residues. CDR3 in DNA: TGTGCCAGCAGTGAAGAGAGGTTGAGCAACTACGAGCAGTACTTC. Its translation is CASSEERLSNYEQYF.

The chain carries TRBV2 and TRBJ1-5, with TRBD1 matching 7 bases. The germline V gene encodes CDR1 SNHLY and CDR2 FYNNEI. The CDR3 length is 16 residues. V lost 6 bases to trimming and J lost 7 bases; unmatched junction nucleotides: 15. DNA of the CDR3: TGTGCCAGCAGCCCAACCTTGACAGGGACGGGACAGCCCCAGCATTTT. Translation: CASSPTLTGTGQPQHF.

The genes are TRBV7-9 and TRBJ2-2, with TRBD1 identical over 8 bases. Germline V gives CDR1 SEHNR, CDR2 FQNEAQ (reference sequence). After removal of 5 bases from V and 7 bases from J, the junction contained 6 bases not matched to a gene. There are 14 residues in the CDR3. The CDR3 spells CASSRQGRIGELFF. For the CDR3, the DNA is TGTGCCAGCAGCCGACAGGGGCGTATCGGGGAGCTGTTTTTT. The entire variable domain, with the rest obtained from reference TRBV7-9 and TRBJ2-2, is as follows: DTGVSQNPRHKITKRGQNVTFRCDPISEHNRLYWYRQTLGQGPEFLTYFQNEAQLEKSRLLSDRFSAERPKGSFSTLEIQRTEQGDSAMYLCASSRQGRIGELFFGEGSRLTVL.

A single count supports this clone. The V call is TRBV7-3, the J call TRBJ1-2; unclear D gene. Germline V gene lookup returns CDR1 SGHTA and CDR2 FQGTGA. V was clipped by 5 bases and J by 2 bases, with 15 bases between them. The CDR3 loop spans 15 amino acids. This chain's CDR3 is CASSPNSRENYGYTF. DNA of the CDR3: TGTGCCAGCAGCCCCAACTCGAGGGAAAACTATGGCTACACCTTC.

The chain has TRBV5-4 and TRBJ2-1; TRBD2 aligns across 10 bases. The V and J ends lost 1 base and 12 bases, in that order; junction bases with no gene match: 4. CDR1 is SGHNT and CDR2 is YYREEE in the germline V gene (reference sequence). The CDR3 loop spans 13 amino acids. CDR3 protein: CASSLKRGGLQFF. CDR3 nucleotides: TGTGCCAGCAGCTTGAAGCGGGGGGGCTTGCAGTTCTTC.

The V and J genes are TRBV5-1 and TRBJ2-3; D ambiguous. The germline CDR1 and CDR2 sequences are SGHRS and YFSETQ. Trimming removed 2 bases from V and 4 bases from J, with 23 bases in between. The CDR3 spans 18 residues. CDR3 nucleotide sequence: TGCGCCAGCAGCTTATTCAGGAAAACGCCGACCTCCCCAGATACGCAGTATTTT. Amino acid sequence: CASSLFRKTPTSPDTQYF.

J is TRBJ1-5 and V is TRBV5-8; 10 positions match TRBD1. There are 13 residues in the CDR3. Trimming took 4 bases from V and 5 from J; bases not matched to a gene: 0. Germline V gives CDR1 SGHTS, CDR2 YDEGEE. Written as DNA, the CDR3 is TGTGCCAGCAGCGGGACAGGGGATCAGCCCCAGCATTTT. Translating it yields CASSGTGDQPQHF.

V gene TRBV7-2 combines with J gene TRBJ1-2; D is ambiguous. The CDR3 covers 16 residues. V gave up 5 bases and J gave up 0 bases, with 16 bases separating them. Germline values: CDR1 SGHTA, CDR2 FQGNSA. CDR3 loop: CASSPPYPRTNYGYTF. CDR3 sequence (DNA): TGTGCCAGCAGCCCCCCATACCCTAGAACTAACTATGGCTACACCTTC.

This chain uses TRBV5-1 with TRBJ1-3; D perhaps matches TRBD1 (5 bases). Germline CDR1 reads SGHRS; CDR2 reads YFSETQ. The CDR3 contains 15 residues. Trimming shortened V by 2 bases and J by 4 bases, and 13 bases separated the two germline ends. The CDR3 DNA sequence: TGCGCCAGCAGCTTAAATGGGGCTCAAGGAAACACCATATATTTT. Translating it yields CASSLNGAQGNTIYF.

V is TRBV27 and J is TRBJ2-5; weak D call: TRBD2 (6 bases). The length of the CDR3 is 16 residues. V was shortened by 3 bases and J by 1 base, with 15 bases between the two germline ends. Germline loops: CDR1 MNHEY, CDR2 SMNVEV (reference sequence). CDR3: CASSFRLVGIQETQYF. For the CDR3, the DNA is TGTGCCAGCAGTTTCCGACTAGTAGGAATCCAAGAGACCCAGTACTTC.

V gene TRBV4-3 combines with J gene TRBJ2-1; possible D gene TRBD1, 6 bases. Germline CDR1 and CDR2: LGHNA and YSLEER. V lost 6 bases and J lost 4, with 13 bases in between. The CDR3 is 14 amino acids. For the CDR3, the DNA is TGCGCCAGCAGTCGAGGACAGCTTTACAATGAGCAGTTCTTC. It translates to CASSRGQLYNEQFF.

This sequence joins TRBV18 and TRBJ1-3, with D maybe TRBD1 (6 bases). The CDR3 covers 14 residues. Germline CDR1 is KGHSH and CDR2 is LQKENI. The V end was cut by 1 base, the J end by 2 bases, with 6 bases between. The DNA of the CDR3 is TGTGCCAGCTCACCACAGGGGGCTGGAAACACCATATATTTT. Its translation is CASSPQGAGNTIYF. The whole variable domain, remainder taken from reference TRBV18 and TRBJ1-3, is NAGVMQNPRHLVRRRGQEARLRCSPMKGHSHVYWYRQLPEEGLKFMVYLQKENIIDESGMPKERFSAEFPKEGPSILRIQQVVRGDSAAYFCASSPQGAGNTIYFGEGSWLTVV.

The chain carries TRBV9 and TRBJ1-6; 7 nucleotides agree with TRBD1. Unmatched junction bases numbered 11, after V lost 2 bases and J lost 6 bases. The CDR3 extends over 17 amino acids. Germline V CDR1 and CDR2: SGDLS, YYNGEE. CDR3 sequence: CASSVWGTVGLNSPLHF. CDR3 nucleotide sequence: TGTGCCAGCAGCGTGTGGGGGACAGTTGGCCTTAATTCACCCCTCCACTTT.

This clone is a singleton in its sample. The gene calls are TRBV4-3 and TRBJ2-4, with 9 bases matching TRBD2. The germline V gene has CDR1 LGHNA and CDR2 YSLEER. The CDR3 is 15 amino acids. V gave up 0 bases and J gave up 9 bases; unmatched junction bases: 6. The DNA of the CDR3 is TGCGCCAGCAGCCAAGATCCCTCTAGCGGGACCATTCAGTACTTC. Translated, it gives CASSQDPSSGTIQYF.

This sequence joins TRBV28 and TRBJ1-5; D might be TRBD1 (6 bases). Per germline, CDR1 MDHEN and CDR2 SYDVKM. The CDR3 sequence is 16 residues long. The V end was cut by 6 bases, the J end by 3 bases, with 18 bases between. In DNA, the CDR3 is TGTGCCAGCAGCCCCCCACAGGGTCTTTCCAATCAGCCCCAGCATTTT. As protein: CASSPPQGLSNQPQHF.

V usage is TRBV20-1 and J usage is TRBJ1-5; no clear D. The CDR3 spans 11 residues. V was cut by 7 bases and J by 9 bases, with 13 bases left in between. Germline lookup yields CDR1 DFQATT and CDR2 SNEGSKA (reference sequence). CDR3 nucleotides: TGCAGTGTAAGCATGGAGGGGCCCCAGCATTTT. Protein sequence: CSVSMEGPQHF.

This chain links TRBV9 with TRBJ2-7; weak D call: TRBD1 (5 bases). The CDR3 sequence is 14 residues long. Looked up from germline, CDR1 is SGDLS and CDR2 is YYNGEE. Trimming removed 3 bases at V and 4 bases at J, with 14 bases between. This chain's CDR3 is CASSASGKGYEQYF. The CDR3 bases are TGTGCCAGCAGCGCCAGTGGGAAGGGGTACGAGCAGTACTTC.

The CDR3 nucleotides read TGCGCCAGCAGCCCCCCTGACACGTCCGCGATCTATGGCTACACCTTC. It codes for CASSPPDTSAIYGYTF. The chain recombines TRBV4-1 with TRBJ1-2; D ambiguous. Germline V CDR1 and CDR2: MGHRA, YSYEKL. Between the trimmed V and J ends, which lost 4 bases and 4 bases, there was a span of 19 bases. The CDR3 has 16 amino acids.

The chain recombines TRBV27 with TRBJ1-5; D perhaps matches TRBD1 (6 bases). There are 13 residues in the CDR3. V shed 6 bases and J shed 7 bases, with 13 bases lying between them. CDR1 is MNHEY, CDR2 SMNVEV, per germline (reference sequence). Here the CDR3 DNA reads TGTGCCAGCAGCTACAGGGTTAACCAGCCCCAGCATTTT. The encoded protein is CASSYRVNQPQHF.

The rearrangement links TRBV19 to TRBJ2-1; 7 bases fit TRBD2. The CDR3 has 12 residues. V lost 6 bases to trimming and J lost 6 bases; unmatched junction nucleotides: 2. Looked up from germline, CDR1 is LNHDA and CDR2 is SQIVND (reference sequence). The CDR3 loop reads CASRGGGNEQFF. The CDR3 DNA reads TGTGCCAGTAGGGGCGGGGGCAATGAGCAGTTCTTC.

In this sample, this clone turned up once. The chain has TRBV9 and TRBJ1-4; TRBD1 matches at 7 bases. The CDR3 has 15 amino acids. Germline trimming cut 3 bases from V and 3 bases from J; bases unmatched to any gene: 5. Germline CDR1 reads SGDLS; CDR2 reads YYNGEE. CDR3 in DNA: TGTGCCAGCAGCGCCCTAACAGGGGCTAATGAAAAACTGTTTTTT. This encodes CASSALTGANEKLFF.

This chain's CDR3 is CASAINYGYTF. The CDR3 coding sequence is TGTGCCAGCGCGATCAACTATGGCTACACCTTC. This chain joins TRBV28 and TRBJ1-2; D unclear. CDR3 length: 11 amino acids. Germline assignment: CDR1 MDHEN and CDR2 SYDVKM. V lost 8 bases to trimming and J lost 2 bases, with 6 bases between them.

The chain combines TRBV27 with TRBJ2-3, with 10 bases that match TRBD2. Germline trimming cut 5 bases from V and 5 bases from J; bases unmatched to any gene: 13. Germline V lookup: CDR1 MNHEY, CDR2 SMNVEV (reference sequence). The CDR3 loop spans 17 amino acids. The CDR3 protein is CASSQYPSGGAGDTQYF. Here the CDR3 DNA reads TGTGCCAGCAGTCAGTACCCAAGCGGGGGGGCGGGAGATACGCAGTATTTT.

In this sample, this clone turned up once. This chain links TRBV5-1 with TRBJ2-1; 8 bases align to TRBD2. The V and J ends lost 2 bases and 4 bases, in that order; junction bases with no gene match: 2. Germline CDR1 is SGHRS and CDR2 is YFSETQ. This CDR3 has 14 residues. The CDR3 here is CASSFSGDYNEQFF. Written as DNA, the CDR3 is TGCGCCAGCAGCTTTAGCGGGGATTACAATGAGCAGTTCTTC.

The CDR3 protein is CASSLGTGNNQPQHF. Here the CDR3 DNA reads TGCGCCAGCAGCCTAGGGACAGGGAATAATCAGCCCCAGCATTTT. V gene TRBV5-1 combines with J gene TRBJ1-5; 9 bases fit TRBD1. This CDR3 has 15 residues. V was clipped by 4 bases and J by 4 bases; unmatched bases: 6. Germline V CDR1 and CDR2: SGHRS, YFSETQ.

The V call is TRBV29-1, the J call TRBJ2-7; 7 bases align to TRBD1. CDR1 is SQVTM and CDR2 is ANQGSEA in the germline V gene. CDR3 size: 14 residues. The ends lost 4 bases at V and 0 bases at J; junction bases unmatched: 6. CDR3 sequence: CSVARQGSSYEQYF. Here the CDR3 DNA reads TGCAGCGTTGCTCGACAGGGAAGCTCCTACGAGCAGTACTTC.

The V gene is TRBV5-5, the J gene TRBJ2-7; 8 positions match TRBD1. Germline assignment: CDR1 SGHKS and CDR2 YYEKEE (reference sequence). There are 15 residues in the CDR3. With 4 bases clipped from V and 8 bases from J, the junction kept 14 bases outside the gene matches. CDR3 loop: CASSQPGQAVRKQYF. CDR3 nucleotides: TGTGCCAGCAGCCAACCGGGACAGGCCGTTAGGAAGCAGTACTTC.

The genes are TRBV7-9 and TRBJ2-3, with 7 bases lining up with TRBD1. Germline loops: CDR1 SEHNR, CDR2 FQNEAQ (reference sequence). The CDR3 consists of 12 residues. J lost 14 bases, V lost 1 base, and 6 bases had no gene match. Here the CDR3 reads CASSLDEGARYF. CDR3 nucleotides: TGTGCCAGCAGCTTAGATGAGGGGGCACGGTATTTT.

CDR3 DNA sequence: TGTGCCAGCAGCTCCGGACAGGTCGGCGGTCAGCCCCAGCATTTT. Translating gives CASSSGQVGGQPQHF. The chain has TRBV7-2 and TRBJ1-5; 7 nucleotides align to TRBD1. Unmatched junction bases numbered 9, after V lost 4 bases and J lost 6 bases. Looked up from germline, CDR1 is SGHTA and CDR2 is FQGNSA. The CDR3 loop spans 15 amino acids.